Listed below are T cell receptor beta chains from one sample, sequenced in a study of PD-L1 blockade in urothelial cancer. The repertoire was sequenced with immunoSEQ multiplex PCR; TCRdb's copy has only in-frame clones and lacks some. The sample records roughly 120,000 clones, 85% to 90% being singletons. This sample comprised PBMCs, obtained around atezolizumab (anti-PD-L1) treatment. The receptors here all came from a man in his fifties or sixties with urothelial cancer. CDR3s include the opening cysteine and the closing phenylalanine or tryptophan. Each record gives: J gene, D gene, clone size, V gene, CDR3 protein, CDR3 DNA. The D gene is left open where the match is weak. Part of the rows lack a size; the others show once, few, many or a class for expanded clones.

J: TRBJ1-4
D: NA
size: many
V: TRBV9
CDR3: CASSVGLVEKLFF
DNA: TGTGCCAGCAGCGTCGGACTCGTGGAAAAACTGTTTTTT

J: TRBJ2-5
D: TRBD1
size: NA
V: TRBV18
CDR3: CASSKTGTGEETQYF
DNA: TGTGCCAGCTCAAAAACCGGGACAGGGGAAGAGACCCAGTACTTC

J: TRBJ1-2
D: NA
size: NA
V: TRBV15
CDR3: CATSIADNYGYTF
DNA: TGTGCCACCAGCATAGCGGATAACTATGGCTACACCTTC

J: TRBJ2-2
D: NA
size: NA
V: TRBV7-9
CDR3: CASSLGADPTGELFF
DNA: TGTGCCAGCAGCTTAGGGGCCGATCCAACCGGGGAGCTGTTTTTT

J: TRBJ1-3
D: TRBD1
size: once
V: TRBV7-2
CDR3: CASSPPGQRSAGNTIYF
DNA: TGTGCCAGCAGCCCCCCGGGACAGCGAAGTGCTGGAAACACCATATATTTT

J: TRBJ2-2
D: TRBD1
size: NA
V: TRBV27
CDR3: CASSFLTGANAGELFF
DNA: TGTGCCAGCAGTTTTCTCACAGGGGCGAACGCCGGGGAGCTGTTTTTT

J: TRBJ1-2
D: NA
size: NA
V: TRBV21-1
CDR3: CASSHGTGSPNYGYTF
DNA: TGTGCCAGCAGCCACGGGACAGGTTCACCTAACTATGGCTACACCTTC

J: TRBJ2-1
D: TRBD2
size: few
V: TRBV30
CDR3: CAWSGPSGRFQFF
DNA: TGTGCCTGGAGTGGACCTAGCGGGAGATTCCAGTTCTTC

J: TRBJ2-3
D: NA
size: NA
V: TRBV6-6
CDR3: CASRNDGTPDTQYF
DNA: TGTGCCAGCAGGAACGACGGGACTCCAGATACGCAGTATTTT

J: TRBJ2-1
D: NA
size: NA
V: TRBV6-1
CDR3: CASPREPYNEQFF
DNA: TGTGCCAGCCCCAGGGAACCTTACAATGAGCAGTTCTTC

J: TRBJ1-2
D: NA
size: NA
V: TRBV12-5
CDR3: CASGPQSNPKTGWEGGYTF
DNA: TGTGCTAGTGGTCCCCAATCAAATCCTAAGACAGGTTGGGAGGGTGGCTACACCTTC

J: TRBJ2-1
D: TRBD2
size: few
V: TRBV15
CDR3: CATSVLAGDYNEQFF
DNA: TGTGCCACCAGCGTACTAGCGGGGGACTACAATGAGCAGTTCTTC

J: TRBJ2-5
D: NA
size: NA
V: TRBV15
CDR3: CATSIITGPETQYF
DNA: TGTGCCACCTCCATTATAACAGGACCAGAGACCCAGTACTTC

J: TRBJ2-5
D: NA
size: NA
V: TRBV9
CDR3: CASSVAAEGGTQYF
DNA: TGTGCCAGCAGCGTAGCGGCGGAGGGAGGGACCCAGTACTTC

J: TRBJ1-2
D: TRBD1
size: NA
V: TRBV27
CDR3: CASTSPGTALGYTF
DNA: TGTGCCAGCACCTCGCCCGGGACAGCTCTTGGCTACACCTTC

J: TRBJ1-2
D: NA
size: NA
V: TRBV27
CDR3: CASSSLTGNDYGYTF
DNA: TGTGCCAGCAGTTCCCTAACAGGGAATGACTATGGCTACACCTTC

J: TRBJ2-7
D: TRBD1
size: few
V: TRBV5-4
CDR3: CASNTDRGSYEQYF
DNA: TGTGCCAGCAACACCGACAGGGGCTCCTACGAGCAGTACTTC